The clone carrying this TCR beta chain occurred many times. The data were taken from a study of human T cells and chemical hapten exposure. Trimming pared 4 bases from V and 10 bases from J, leaving 15 bases between. This CDR3 is built from 13 residues. Germline lookup yields CDR1 SGHTA and CDR2 FQGTGA. What the library attached to individual cDNA molecules were unique molecular identifiers. TCRdb ran MiXCR on the RACE reads and lists one entry per CDR3 protein. Of around 300,000 distinct CDR3 sequences listed, about 5.4% are singletons. The time point was: pre-sensitization, week 0. As to treatment: therapeutic diphenylcyclopropenone sensitization with weekly scalp DPC. Suited to DPC and affected by alopecia, the donors ranged from 18 to 70 years old.

The sequences come from whole blood, collected in connection with sensitization to the hapten diphenylcyclopropenone (DPC). The sequence came from a woman under 30 with alopecia areata. Some clones in this sample may be carry-over from other donors' samples. The V and J genes are TRBV7-3 and TRBJ2-3; the D gene could be TRBD1 or TRBD2 (5 bases each). The CDR3 region is CASSSEGTGPQYF. The CDR3 DNA follows: TGTGCCAGCAGCTCAGAGGGCACGGGGCCGCAGTATTTT.